Included here is one T cell receptor (beta chain) sequence, with context. The data were taken from a study of blood T cell repertoires in COVID-19. Profiling relied on immunoSEQ multiplex PCR, and the TCRdb table lists in-frame clones only, not all of them. The table includes 40,000 or so clones, approximately 91% detected once. CDR1 is MDHEN, CDR2 SYDVKM, per germline. Trimming shortened V by 3 bases and J by 1 base, and 10 bases separated the two germline ends. CDR3 size: 15 residues. This sequence joins TRBV28 and TRBJ2-1; D gene ambiguous. Sequencing was performed on peripheral blood. The TCR was taken from a man in his fifties with active COVID-19. In DNA, the CDR3 is TGTGCCAGCAGTTTCGAGAAACCTTCCTACAATGAGCAGTTCTTC. Its translation: CASSFEKPSYNEQFF.